This entry describes one T cell receptor (beta chain). CDR1 is SNHLY, CDR2 FYNNEI, per germline. The trim removed 1 base at V and 2 bases at J, leaving 0 bases unmatched. The CDR3 contains 14 residues. This specimen belongs to a study of T-cell memory formation after mild COVID-19. Each CDR3 protein is one row after TCRdb ran MiXCR on the 5' RACE reads. The table records about 290,000 distinct CDR3 sequences, 15% to 20% of them present only once. This receptor was obtained from a man younger than 30 who had mild COVID-19 (a few samples of this study predate the infection). Cell type and time point are not known. The sample consisted of PBMCs or a T cell subset sorted from them (not recorded which). The chain links TRBV2 to TRBJ2-7; 9 bases are a match to TRBD1. The CDR3 loop is CASSEGTGAYEQYV. CDR3 DNA sequence: TGTGCCAGCAGTGAAGGGACAGGGGCCTACGAGCAGTACGTC.